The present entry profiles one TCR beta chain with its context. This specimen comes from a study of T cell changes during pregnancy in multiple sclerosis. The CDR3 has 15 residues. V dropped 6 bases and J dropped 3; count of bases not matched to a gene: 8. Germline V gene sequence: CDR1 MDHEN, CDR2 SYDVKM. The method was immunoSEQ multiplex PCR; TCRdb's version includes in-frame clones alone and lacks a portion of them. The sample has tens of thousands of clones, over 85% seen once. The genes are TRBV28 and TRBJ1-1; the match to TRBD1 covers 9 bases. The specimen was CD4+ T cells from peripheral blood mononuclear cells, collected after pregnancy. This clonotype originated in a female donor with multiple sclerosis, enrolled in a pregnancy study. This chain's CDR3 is CASRILDRGDTEAFF. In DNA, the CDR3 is TGTGCCAGCAGAATACTGGACAGGGGCGACACTGAAGCTTTCTTT.